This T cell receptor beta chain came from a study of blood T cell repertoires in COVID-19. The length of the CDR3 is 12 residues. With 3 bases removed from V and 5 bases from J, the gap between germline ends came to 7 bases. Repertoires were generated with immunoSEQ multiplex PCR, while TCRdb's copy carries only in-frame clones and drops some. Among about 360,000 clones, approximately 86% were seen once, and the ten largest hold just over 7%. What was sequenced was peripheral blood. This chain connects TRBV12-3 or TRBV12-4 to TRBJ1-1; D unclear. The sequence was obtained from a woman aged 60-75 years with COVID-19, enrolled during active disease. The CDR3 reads CASSFARTEAFF. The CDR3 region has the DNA TGTGCCAGCAGTTTCGCCAGGACTGAAGCTTTCTTT.